This entry concerns a single T cell receptor beta chain. These data come from a study of PD-L1 blockade in urothelial cancer. Time point described: pretreatment peripheral blood. The method was immunoSEQ multiplex PCR; TCRdb's version includes in-frame clones alone and lacks a portion of them. The top ten hold approximately 15% of the sample, which has 86,000 or so clones, about 85% seen once. Trimming removed 5 bases at V and 0 bases at J, with 22 bases between. CDR3 length equals 18 residues. Looked up from germline, CDR1 is SQVTM and CDR2 is ANQGSEA. The chain is built from TRBV29-1 and TRBJ2-2, with TRBD1 as a possible D gene (6 bases). This TCR derives from a man aged 55-75 years with urothelial cancer. This material consisted of PBMCs, taken around atezolizumab (anti-PD-L1) treatment. The CDR3 coding sequence is TGCAGCGTTCCTACCCCCTTCCTGACAGGTTCGAACACCGGGGAGCTGTTTTTT. Encoded protein: CSVPTPFLTGSNTGELFF.